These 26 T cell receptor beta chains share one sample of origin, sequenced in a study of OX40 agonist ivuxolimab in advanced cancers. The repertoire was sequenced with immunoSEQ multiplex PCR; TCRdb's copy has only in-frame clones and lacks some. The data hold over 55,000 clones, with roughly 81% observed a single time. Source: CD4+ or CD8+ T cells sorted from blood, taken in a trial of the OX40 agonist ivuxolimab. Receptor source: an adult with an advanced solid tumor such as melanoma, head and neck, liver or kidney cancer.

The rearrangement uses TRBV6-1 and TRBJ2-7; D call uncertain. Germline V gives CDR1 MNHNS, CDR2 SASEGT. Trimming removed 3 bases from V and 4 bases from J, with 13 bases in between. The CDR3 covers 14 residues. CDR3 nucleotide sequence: TGTGCCAGCAGTGAGAAAAGATCCCAATACGAGCAGTACTTC. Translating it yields CASSEKRSQYEQYF.

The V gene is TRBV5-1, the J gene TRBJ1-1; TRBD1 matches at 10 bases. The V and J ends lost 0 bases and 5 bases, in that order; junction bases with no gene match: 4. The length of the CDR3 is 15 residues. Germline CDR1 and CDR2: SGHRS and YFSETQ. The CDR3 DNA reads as TGCGCCAGCAGCTTGGGACAGGGGGCGAGAACTGAAGCTTTCTTT. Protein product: CASSLGQGARTEAFF. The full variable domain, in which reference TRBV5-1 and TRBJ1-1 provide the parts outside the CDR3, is KAGVTQTPRYLIKTRGQQVTLSCSPISGHRSVSWYQQTPGQGLQFLFEYFSETQRNKGNFPGRFSGRQFSNSRSEMNVSTLELGDSALYLCASSLGQGARTEAFFGQGTRLTVV.

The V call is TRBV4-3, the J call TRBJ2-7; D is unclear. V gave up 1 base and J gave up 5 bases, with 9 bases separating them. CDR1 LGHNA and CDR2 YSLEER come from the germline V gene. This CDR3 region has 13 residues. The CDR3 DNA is TGCGCCAGCAGCCAAGCAGGAAATAACGAGCAGTACTTC. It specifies CASSQAGNNEQYF.

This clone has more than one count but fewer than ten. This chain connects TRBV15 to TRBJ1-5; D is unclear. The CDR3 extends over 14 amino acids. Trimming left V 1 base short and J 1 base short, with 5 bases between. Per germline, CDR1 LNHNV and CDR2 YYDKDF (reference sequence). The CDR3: CATSRAQSNQPQHF. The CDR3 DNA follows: TGTGCCACCAGCAGAGCCCAGAGCAATCAGCCCCAGCATTTT.

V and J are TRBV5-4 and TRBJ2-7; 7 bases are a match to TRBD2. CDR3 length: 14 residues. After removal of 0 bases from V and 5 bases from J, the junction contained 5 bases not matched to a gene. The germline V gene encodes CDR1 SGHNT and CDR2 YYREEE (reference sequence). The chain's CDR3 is CASSLASGTNEQYF. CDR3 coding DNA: TGTGCCAGCAGCTTGGCCAGCGGGACCAACGAGCAGTACTTC.

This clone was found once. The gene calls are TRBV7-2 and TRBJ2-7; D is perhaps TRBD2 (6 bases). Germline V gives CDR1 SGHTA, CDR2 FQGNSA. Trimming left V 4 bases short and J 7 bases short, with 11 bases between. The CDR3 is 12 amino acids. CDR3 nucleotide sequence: TGTGCCAGCAGCTCCGCGGCGGGGGAGCAGTACTTC. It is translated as CASSSAAGEQYF.

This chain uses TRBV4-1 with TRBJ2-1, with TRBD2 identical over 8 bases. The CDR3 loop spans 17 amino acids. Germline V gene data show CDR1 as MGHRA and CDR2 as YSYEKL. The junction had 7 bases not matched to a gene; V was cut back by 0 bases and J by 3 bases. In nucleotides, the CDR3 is TGCGCCAGCAGCCAAGATTGGCCCCGGGAGGGCTACAATGAGCAGTTCTTC. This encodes CASSQDWPREGYNEQFF.

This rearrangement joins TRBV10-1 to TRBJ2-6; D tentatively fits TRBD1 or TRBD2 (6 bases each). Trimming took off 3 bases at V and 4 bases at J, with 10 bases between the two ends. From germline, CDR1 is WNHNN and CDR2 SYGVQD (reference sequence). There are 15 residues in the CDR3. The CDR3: CASSDGGPGANVLTF. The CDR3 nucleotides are TGCGCCAGCAGTGATGGGGGGCCCGGGGCCAACGTCCTGACTTTC.

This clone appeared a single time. CDR3 nucleotides: TGTGCCAGCAGCGTAGCGGACAGCTTGAACACTGAAGCTTTCTTT. Its translation is CASSVADSLNTEAFF. The V call is TRBV9, the J call TRBJ1-1; D may be TRBD1 (6 bases). V lost 0 bases, J lost 0 bases, and 9 bases lay in between. This CDR3 contains 15 residues. Germline CDR1 is SGDLS and CDR2 is YYNGEE.

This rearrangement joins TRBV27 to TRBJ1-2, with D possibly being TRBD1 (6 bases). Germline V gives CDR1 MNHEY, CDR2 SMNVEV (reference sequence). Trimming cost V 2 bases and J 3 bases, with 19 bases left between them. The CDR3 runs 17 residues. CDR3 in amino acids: CASSLAGKGGNYYGYTF. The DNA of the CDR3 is TGTGCCAGCAGTTTAGCAGGGAAGGGGGGTAATTACTATGGCTACACCTTC.

This CDR3 is CASSPNQGLYNEQFF. The CDR3 DNA sequence: TGTGCCAGCTCACCAAATCAGGGGTTATACAATGAGCAGTTCTTC. V and J are TRBV18 and TRBJ2-1, with D possibly TRBD1 on 6 matching bases. Germline loops: CDR1 KGHSH, CDR2 LQKENI. The CDR3 is 15 residues long. The V and J ends lost 2 bases and 4 bases respectively, with 12 bases between them.

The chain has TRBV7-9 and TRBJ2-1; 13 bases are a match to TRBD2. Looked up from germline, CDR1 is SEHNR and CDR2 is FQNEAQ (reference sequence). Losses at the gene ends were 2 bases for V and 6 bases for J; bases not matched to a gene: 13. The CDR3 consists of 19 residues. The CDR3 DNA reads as TGTGCCAGCAGCTTATTTGGGACTAGCGGGACACGGCCCTCCAATGAGCAGTTCTTC. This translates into CASSLFGTSGTRPSNEQFF.

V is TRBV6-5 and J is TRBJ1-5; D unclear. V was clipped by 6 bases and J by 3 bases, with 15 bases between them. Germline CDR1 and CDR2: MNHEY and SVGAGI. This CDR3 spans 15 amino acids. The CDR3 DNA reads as TGTGCCAGCAGCCCCGGGCAGGCTATCAATCAGCCCCAGCATTTT. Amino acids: CASSPGQAINQPQHF.

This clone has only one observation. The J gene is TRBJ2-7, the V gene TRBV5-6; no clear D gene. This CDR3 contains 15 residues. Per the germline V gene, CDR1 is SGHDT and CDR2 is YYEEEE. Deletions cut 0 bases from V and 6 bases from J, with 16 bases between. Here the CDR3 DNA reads TGTGCCAGCAGCTTGGAAGGGTGGGGTTTCGCCGAGCAGTACTTC. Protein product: CASSLEGWGFAEQYF.

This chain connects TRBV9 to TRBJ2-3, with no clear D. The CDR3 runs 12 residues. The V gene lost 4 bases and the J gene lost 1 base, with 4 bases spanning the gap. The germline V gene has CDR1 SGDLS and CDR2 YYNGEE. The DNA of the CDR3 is TGTGCCAGCAGCCCCCGCACAGATACGCAGTATTTT. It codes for CASSPRTDTQYF.

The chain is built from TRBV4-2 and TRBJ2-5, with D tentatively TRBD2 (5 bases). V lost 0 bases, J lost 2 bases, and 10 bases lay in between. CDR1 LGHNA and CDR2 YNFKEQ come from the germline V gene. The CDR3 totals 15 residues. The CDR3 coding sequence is TGTGCCAGCAGCCAAGATCGACCGGGGCAAGAGACCCAGTACTTC. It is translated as CASSQDRPGQETQYF.

This CDR3 is CASNALRGADQPQHF. Written as DNA, the CDR3 is TGTGCCAGCAACGCTTTAAGGGGTGCCGATCAGCCCCAGCATTTT. The chain combines TRBV2 with TRBJ1-5; possible D gene TRBD1, 5 bases. Trimming pared 7 bases from V and 5 bases from J, leaving 18 bases between. The CDR3 loop spans 15 amino acids. Germline CDR1 is SNHLY and CDR2 is FYNNEI.

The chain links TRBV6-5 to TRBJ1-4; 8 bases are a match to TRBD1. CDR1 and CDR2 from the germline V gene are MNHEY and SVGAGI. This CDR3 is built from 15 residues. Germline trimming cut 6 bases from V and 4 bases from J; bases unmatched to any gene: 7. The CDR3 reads CASSRGQGLNEKLFF. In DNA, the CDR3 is TGTGCCAGCAGCCGCGGACAGGGACTTAATGAAAAACTGTTTTTT.

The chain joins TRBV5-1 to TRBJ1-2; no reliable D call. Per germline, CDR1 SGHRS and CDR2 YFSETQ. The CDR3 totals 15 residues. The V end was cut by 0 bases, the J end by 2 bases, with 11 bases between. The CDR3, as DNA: TGCGCCAGCAGCTTGGACGGGCACAGCAACTATGGCTACACCTTC. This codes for CASSLDGHSNYGYTF.

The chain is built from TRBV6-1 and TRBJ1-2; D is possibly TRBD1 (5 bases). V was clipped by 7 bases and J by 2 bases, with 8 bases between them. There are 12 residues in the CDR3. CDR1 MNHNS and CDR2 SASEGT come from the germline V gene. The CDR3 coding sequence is TGTGCCAGCACGGGGGGGAACTATGGCTACACCTTC. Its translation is CASTGGNYGYTF.

The CDR3 reads CASRTGTGSYEQYF. CDR3 in DNA: TGCGCCAGCAGAACTGGGACAGGGTCTTACGAGCAGTACTTC. The chain has TRBV5-1 and TRBJ2-7; the match to TRBD1 covers 9 bases. CDR3 length equals 14 residues. The trim removed 5 bases at V and 4 bases at J, leaving 7 bases unmatched. The germline V gene has CDR1 SGHRS and CDR2 YFSETQ.

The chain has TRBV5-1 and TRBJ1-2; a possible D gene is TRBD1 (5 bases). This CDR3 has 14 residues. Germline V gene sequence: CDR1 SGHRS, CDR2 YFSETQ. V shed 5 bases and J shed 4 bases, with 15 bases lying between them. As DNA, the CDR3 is TGCGCCAGCAGTGGGGACGGAACCCTCTATGGCTACACCTTC. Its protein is CASSGDGTLYGYTF.

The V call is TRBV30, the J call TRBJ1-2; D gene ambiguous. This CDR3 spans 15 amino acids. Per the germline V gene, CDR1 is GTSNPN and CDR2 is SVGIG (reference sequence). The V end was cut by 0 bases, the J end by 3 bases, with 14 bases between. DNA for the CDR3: TGTGCCTGGAGTGTCGGCTTAACAGTTGACTATGGCTACACCTTC. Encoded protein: CAWSVGLTVDYGYTF. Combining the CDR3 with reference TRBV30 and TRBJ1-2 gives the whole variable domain SQTIHQWPATLVQPVGSPLSLECTVEGTSNPNLYWYRQAAGRGLQLLFYSVGIGQISSEVPQNLSASRPQDRQFILSSKKLLLSDSGFYLCAWSVGLTVDYGYTFGSGTRLTVV.

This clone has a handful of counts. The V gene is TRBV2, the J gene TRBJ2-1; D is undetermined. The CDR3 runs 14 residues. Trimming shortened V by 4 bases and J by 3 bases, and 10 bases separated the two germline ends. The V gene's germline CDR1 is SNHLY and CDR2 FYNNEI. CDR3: CASSGGRLYNEQFF. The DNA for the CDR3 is TGTGCCAGCAGTGGAGGACGGCTCTACAATGAGCAGTTCTTC. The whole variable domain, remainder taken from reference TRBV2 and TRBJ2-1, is EPEVTQTPSHQVTQMGQEVILRCVPISNHLYFYWYRQILGQKVEFLVSFYNNEISEKSEIFDDQFSVERPDGSNFTLKIRSTKLEDSAMYFCASSGGRLYNEQFFGPGTRLTVL.

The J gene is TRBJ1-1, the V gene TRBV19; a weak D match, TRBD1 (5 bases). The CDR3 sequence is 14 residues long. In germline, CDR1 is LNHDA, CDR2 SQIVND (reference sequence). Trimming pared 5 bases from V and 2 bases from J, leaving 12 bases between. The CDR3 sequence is CASSPAGLNTEAFF. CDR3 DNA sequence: TGTGCCAGTAGTCCAGCAGGGCTTAACACTGAAGCTTTCTTT.

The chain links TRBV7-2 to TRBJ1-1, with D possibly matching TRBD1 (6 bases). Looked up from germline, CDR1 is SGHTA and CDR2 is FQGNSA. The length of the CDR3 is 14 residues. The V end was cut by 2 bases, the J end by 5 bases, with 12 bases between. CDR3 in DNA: TGTGCCAGCAGCTTACAGGGGATAGGTACTGAAGCTTTCTTT. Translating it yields CASSLQGIGTEAFF.